This TCR beta chain was found in a study of blood T cell repertoires in COVID-19. Background on the study: Acute-phase and convalescent COVID-19 samples originated in the United States, Italy and Spain.

Germline CDR1 MNHNS, CDR2 SASEGT. Germline trimming cut 2 bases from V and 4 bases from J; bases unmatched to any gene: 7. This CDR3 has 16 amino acids. Measured with immunoSEQ multiplex PCR; TCRdb has only the in-frame clones, and not every one. The repertoire holds about 250,000 clones, about 86% seen once, with 15% to 19% in the top ten. Seattle-derived patients entered the study during active infection and were followed longitudinally. Input material: peripheral blood. The sequence derives from a person aged 65 to 85 with COVID-19, enrolled during active disease. The chain joins TRBV6-1 to TRBJ1-3; the match to TRBD1 covers 8 bases. CDR3 in amino acids: CASSERQGAGGNTIYF. Written as DNA, the CDR3 is TGTGCCAGCAGTGAACGGCAGGGGGCAGGAGGAAACACCATATATTTT.